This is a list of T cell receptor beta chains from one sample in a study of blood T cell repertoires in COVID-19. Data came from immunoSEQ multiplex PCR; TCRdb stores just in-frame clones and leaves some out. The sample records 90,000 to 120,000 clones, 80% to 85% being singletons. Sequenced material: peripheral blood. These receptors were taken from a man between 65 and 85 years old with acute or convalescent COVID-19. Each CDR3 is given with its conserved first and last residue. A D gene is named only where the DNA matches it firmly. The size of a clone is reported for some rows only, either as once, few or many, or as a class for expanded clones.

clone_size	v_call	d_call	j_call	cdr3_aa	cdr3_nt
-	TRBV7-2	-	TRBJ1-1	CASSSRQKGEAFF	TGTGCCAGCAGCAGCCGACAGAAGGGTGAAGCTTTCTTT
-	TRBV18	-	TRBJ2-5	CASSPPKEETQYF	TGTGCCAGCTCACCACCGAAGGAGGAGACCCAGTACTTC
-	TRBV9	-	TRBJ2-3	CASSEQPSLDTQYF	TGTGCCAGCAGTGAACAGCCGAGTTTGGATACGCAGTATTTT
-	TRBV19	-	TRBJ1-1	CASSTPQGLNTEAFF	TGTGCCAGTAGTACCCCACAGGGACTGAACACTGAAGCTTTCTTT
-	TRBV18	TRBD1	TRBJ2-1	CASSRDSPISYNEQFF	TGTGCCAGCTCTCGGGACAGCCCAATCTCCTACAATGAGCAGTTCTTC
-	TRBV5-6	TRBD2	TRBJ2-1	CASSFPGLAAHNEQFF	TGTGCCAGCAGCTTTCCGGGACTAGCGGCCCACAATGAGCAGTTCTTC
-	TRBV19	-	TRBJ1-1	CASSIDVVGRTNTEAFF	TGTGCCAGTAGTATAGATGTGGTCGGTAGAACGAACACTGAAGCTTTCTTT
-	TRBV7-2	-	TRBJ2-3	CASRRTALSTDTQYF	TGTGCCAGCAGAAGGACAGCCTTAAGCACAGATACGCAGTATTTT
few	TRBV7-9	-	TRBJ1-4	CASSQSKTGLNEKLFF	TGTGCCAGCAGCCAGTCTAAAACTGGGCTCAATGAAAAACTGTTTTTT
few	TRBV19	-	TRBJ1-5	CASTNYRVQGQPQHF	TGTGCCAGTACTAATTACAGGGTACAGGGTCAGCCCCAGCATTTT
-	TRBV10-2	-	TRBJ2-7	CASSAAQGSAEQYF	TGCGCCAGCAGTGCAGCCCAGGGGAGCGCCGAGCAGTACTTC
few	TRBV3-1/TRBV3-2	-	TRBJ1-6	CASSRTGQSLNSPLHF	TGTGCCAGCAGCCGGACTGGACAGAGCCTCAATTCACCCCTCCACTTT
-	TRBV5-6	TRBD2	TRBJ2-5	CASSQTSWETQYF	TGTGCCAGCAGCCAGACTAGCTGGGAGACCCAGTACTTC
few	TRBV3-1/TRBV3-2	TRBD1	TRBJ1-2	CASSQDYRGYGYTF	TGTGCCAGCAGCCAAGATTACAGGGGCTATGGCTACACCTTC
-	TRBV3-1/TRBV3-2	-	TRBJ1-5	CASSQDATGNQPQHF	TGTGCCAGCAGCCAAGACGCGACAGGCAATCAGCCCCAGCATTTT